What follows is one T cell receptor (beta chain) and its context. The data were obtained in a study of T cell responses to AZD1222 COVID-19 vaccine. The CDR3 has 13 residues. CDR1 is SNHLY, CDR2 FYNNEI, per germline. The V and J ends lost 0 bases and 0 bases respectively, with 3 bases between them. Profiled with immunoSEQ multiplex PCR; TCRdb holds only in-frame clones, not every one. The table lists roughly 100,000 clones, more than 75% of them singletons. This chain connects TRBV2 to TRBJ2-7, with no clear D. The sample consisted of peripheral blood, taken on day 0 of AZD1222 vaccination. The source of this sequence is an adult in good health. CDR3 residues: CASSEASSYEQYF. CDR3 nucleotide sequence: TGTGCCAGCAGTGAAGCGAGCTCCTACGAGCAGTACTTC. Using reference TRBV2 and TRBJ2-7 for the parts outside the CDR3, the full variable domain is EPEVTQTPSHQVTQMGQEVILRCVPISNHLYFYWYRQILGQKVEFLVSFYNNEISEKSEIFDDQFSVERPDGSNFTLKIRSTKLEDSAMYFCASSEASSYEQYFGPGTRLTVT.